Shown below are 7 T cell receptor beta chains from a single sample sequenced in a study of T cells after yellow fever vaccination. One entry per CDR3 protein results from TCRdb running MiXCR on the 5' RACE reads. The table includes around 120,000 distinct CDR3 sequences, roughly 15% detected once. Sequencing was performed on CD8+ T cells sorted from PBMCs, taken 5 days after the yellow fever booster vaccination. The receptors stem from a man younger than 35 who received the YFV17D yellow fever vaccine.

The CDR3 region is CASSPTAAGIGEQFF. Written as DNA, the CDR3 is TGTGCCAGCAGCCCAACCGCGGCAGGTATAGGTGAGCAGTTCTTC. V and J are TRBV14 and TRBJ2-1; D is unresolved. CDR3 length: 15 residues. The V gene's germline CDR1 is SGHDN and CDR2 FVKESK. The germline V and J ends were trimmed by 4 bases and 9 bases, with 19 bases remaining between them. Combining the CDR3 with reference TRBV14 and TRBJ2-1 gives the whole variable domain EAGVTQFPSHSVIEKGQTVTLRCDPISGHDNLYWYRRVMGKEIKFLLHFVKESKQDESGMPNNRFLAERTGGTYSTLKVQPAELEDSGVYFCASSPTAAGIGEQFFGPGTRLTVL.

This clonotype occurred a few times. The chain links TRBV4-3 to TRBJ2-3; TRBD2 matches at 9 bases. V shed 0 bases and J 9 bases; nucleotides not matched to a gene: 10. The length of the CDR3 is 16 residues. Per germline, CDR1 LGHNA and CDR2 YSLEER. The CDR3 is CASSQERRNSGGTQYF. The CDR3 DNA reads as TGCGCCAGCAGCCAAGAACGTCGGAATAGCGGGGGCACGCAGTATTTT.

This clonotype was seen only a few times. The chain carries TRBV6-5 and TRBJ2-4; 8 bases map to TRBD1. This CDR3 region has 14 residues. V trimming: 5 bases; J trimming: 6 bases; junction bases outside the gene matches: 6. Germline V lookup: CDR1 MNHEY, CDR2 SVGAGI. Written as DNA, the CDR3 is TGTGCCAGCAGTACAGACAGGGGAGGAAACATTCAGTACTTC. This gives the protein CASSTDRGGNIQYF.

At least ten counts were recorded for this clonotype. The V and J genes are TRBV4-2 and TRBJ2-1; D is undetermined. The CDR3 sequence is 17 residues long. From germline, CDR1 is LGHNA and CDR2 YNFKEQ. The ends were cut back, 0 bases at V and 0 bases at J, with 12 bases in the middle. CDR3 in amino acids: CASSQDFPRSSYNEQFF. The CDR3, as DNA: TGTGCCAGCAGCCAAGATTTTCCCAGAAGCTCCTACAATGAGCAGTTCTTC.

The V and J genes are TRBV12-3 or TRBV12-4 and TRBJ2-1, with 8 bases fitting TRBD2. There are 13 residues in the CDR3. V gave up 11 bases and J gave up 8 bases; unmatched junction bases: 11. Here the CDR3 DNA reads TGTGCCTGCGGGCCCGCGGGGGGAGATGAGCAGTTCTTC. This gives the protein CACGPAGGDEQFF.

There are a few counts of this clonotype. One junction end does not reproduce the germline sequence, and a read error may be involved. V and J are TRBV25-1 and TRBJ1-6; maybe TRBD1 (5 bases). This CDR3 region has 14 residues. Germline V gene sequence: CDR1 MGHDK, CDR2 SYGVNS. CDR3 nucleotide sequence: TGCGCAAGCTCCGGCGGAGGGGATCTTTCACCCCTCCACTTT. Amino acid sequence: CASSGGGDLSPLHF.

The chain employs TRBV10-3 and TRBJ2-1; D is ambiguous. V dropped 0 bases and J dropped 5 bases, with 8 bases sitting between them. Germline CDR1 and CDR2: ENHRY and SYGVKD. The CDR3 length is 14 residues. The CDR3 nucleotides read TGTGCCATCAGTGAGTCGAAACTCAACAATGAGCAGTTCTTC. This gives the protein CAISESKLNNEQFF.